These T cell receptor beta chains were read from a single sample in a study of blood T cell repertoires in COVID-19. TCRdb's copy holds only in-frame clones and misses some; the assay was immunoSEQ multiplex PCR. The data contain 200,000 to 250,000 clones, roughly four fifths of them singletons. Sequencing was done on a sample of PBMCs or T cells enriched from blood (not recorded which). These receptors came from a woman in her fifties or sixties who had recovered from COVID-19. CDR3s include the opening cysteine and the closing phenylalanine or tryptophan. Each record gives: V gene, CDR3 length, clone size, D gene, J gene, CDR3 protein, CDR3 DNA. A D gene is named only where the DNA matches it firmly. Part of the rows lack a size; the others show once, few, many or a class for expanded clones.

V: TRBV5-8
length: 15
size: -
D: TRBD1
J: TRBJ1-2
CDR3: CASSWGQGKSYGYTF
DNA: TGTGCCAGCAGCTGGGGACAGGGGAAATCCTATGGCTACACCTTC

V: TRBV15
length: 15
size: -
D: TRBD1
J: TRBJ2-1
CDR3: CATSYRQGIVNEQFF
DNA: TGTGCCACCAGCTACAGACAGGGGATCGTCAATGAGCAGTTCTTC

V: TRBV4-1
length: 19
size: -
D: TRBD1
J: TRBJ2-1
CDR3: CASSPGGQGSRGSYNEQFF
DNA: TGCGCCAGCAGCCCAGGAGGACAGGGCTCGAGGGGGTCCTACAATGAGCAGTTCTTC

V: TRBV27
length: 15
size: -
D: TRBD2
J: TRBJ2-5
CDR3: CASSPLREGQKTQYF
DNA: TGTGCCAGCAGTCCCCTGCGGGAGGGCCAAAAGACCCAGTACTTC

V: TRBV5-1
length: 15
size: -
D: -
J: TRBJ2-5
CDR3: CASSREQQPRETQYF
DNA: TGCGCCAGCTCCAGAGAACAGCAACCTCGGGAGACCCAGTACTTC

V: TRBV5-6
length: 13
size: -
D: -
J: TRBJ2-7
CDR3: CASSLWQRGEQYF
DNA: TGTGCCAGCAGCTTGTGGCAGCGTGGCGAGCAGTACTTC

V: TRBV4-3
length: 15
size: -
D: -
J: TRBJ1-2
CDR3: CASSLRDGANYGYTF
DNA: TGCGCCAGCAGTCTGCGGGACGGAGCTAACTATGGCTACACCTTC

V: TRBV19
length: 15
size: -
D: -
J: TRBJ1-5
CDR3: CATQGLVGVPQPQHF
DNA: TGTGCCACTCAGGGGCTCGTAGGTGTTCCTCAGCCCCAGCATTTT

V: TRBV5-1
length: 17
size: -
D: TRBD2
J: TRBJ2-7
CDR3: CASSLAVIAGDSYEQYF
DNA: TGCGCCAGCAGCTTGGCCGTAATAGCGGGGGACTCCTACGAGCAGTACTTC

V: TRBV6-5
length: 16
size: -
D: -
J: TRBJ1-3
CDR3: CASSYIRGASGNTIYF
DNA: TGTGCCAGCAGTTACATCCGGGGGGCTTCGGGAAACACCATATATTTT

V: TRBV19
length: 14
size: few
D: -
J: TRBJ2-2
CDR3: CASRRGRDTGELFF
DNA: TGTGCCAGTAGGAGAGGGCGGGACACCGGGGAGCTGTTTTTT

V: TRBV5-4
length: 17
size: -
D: TRBD2
J: TRBJ2-2
CDR3: CASSGGTSGGYTGELFF
DNA: TGTGCCAGCAGCGGAGGGACTAGCGGGGGGTACACCGGGGAGCTGTTTTTT

V: TRBV7-8
length: 12
size: -
D: -
J: TRBJ2-1
CDR3: CASSPGLDEQFF
DNA: TGTGCCAGCAGCCCGGGACTTGATGAGCAGTTCTTC

V: TRBV5-1
length: 16
size: -
D: TRBD1
J: TRBJ2-6
CDR3: CASSEGTAPGANVLTF
DNA: TGCGCCAGCAGCGAAGGGACAGCCCCTGGGGCCAACGTCCTGACTTTC

V: TRBV11-2
length: 15
size: -
D: -
J: TRBJ2-3
CDR3: CASSLNQGYTDTQYF
DNA: TGTGCCAGCAGCTTAAATCAGGGTTACACAGATACGCAGTATTTT

V: TRBV18
length: 13
size: -
D: -
J: TRBJ1-6
CDR3: CASSPPGGAPLHF
DNA: TGTGCCAGCTCACCACCGGGAGGGGCACCCCTCCACTTT

V: TRBV12-3/TRBV12-4
length: 13
size: -
D: TRBD1
J: TRBJ1-1
CDR3: CASRFSPGGEAFF
DNA: TGTGCCAGCAGATTTAGTCCAGGGGGTGAAGCTTTCTTT

V: TRBV30
length: 13
size: -
D: -
J: TRBJ1-1
CDR3: CAWSRDGQSEAFF
DNA: TGTGCCTGGAGCAGAGACGGACAGTCTGAAGCTTTCTTT

V: TRBV4-2
length: 16
size: -
D: TRBD1
J: TRBJ1-4
CDR3: CASSQGINRDSEKLFF
DNA: TGTGCCAGCAGCCAGGGAATTAACCGGGACAGTGAAAAACTGTTTTTT

V: TRBV19
length: 14
size: -
D: -
J: TRBJ1-4
CDR3: CASSISGNNEKLFF
DNA: TGTGCCAGTAGTATCTCGGGAAATAATGAAAAACTGTTTTTT

V: TRBV3-1/TRBV3-2
length: 15
size: -
D: -
J: TRBJ2-7
CDR3: CASSQDSDRSYEQYF
DNA: TGTGCCAGCAGCCAAGATTCCGACAGGAGCTACGAGCAGTACTTC

V: TRBV28
length: 18
size: -
D: TRBD2
J: TRBJ2-2
CDR3: CASSTTSGRMINTGELFF
DNA: TGTGCCAGCAGCACGACTAGCGGGAGGATGATAAACACCGGGGAGCTGTTTTTT

V: TRBV3-1/TRBV3-2
length: 14
size: -
D: TRBD1
J: TRBJ2-7
CDR3: CASSPWDRSYEQYF
DNA: TGTGCCAGCAGCCCCTGGGACAGATCCTACGAGCAGTACTTC

V: TRBV7-2
length: 13
size: few
D: -
J: TRBJ1-2
CDR3: CASSLGGAYGYTF
DNA: TGTGCCAGCAGCCTTGGGGGGGCCTATGGCTACACCTTC

V: TRBV6-5
length: 12
size: -
D: -
J: TRBJ2-2
CDR3: CASNQGTGELFF
DNA: TGTGCCAGCAATCAGGGTACCGGGGAGCTGTTTTTT

V: TRBV5-8
length: 15
size: -
D: -
J: TRBJ2-2
CDR3: CASSLAGGYTGELFF
DNA: TGTGCCAGCAGCTTGGCCGGGGGTTACACCGGGGAGCTGTTTTTT

V: TRBV6-5
length: 16
size: -
D: TRBD2
J: TRBJ2-3
CDR3: CASSYGASGVGDTQYF
DNA: TGTGCCAGCAGTTACGGGGCTAGCGGGGTTGGAGATACGCAGTATTTT

V: TRBV7-2
length: 14
size: -
D: TRBD1
J: TRBJ1-5
CDR3: CASSDWTGSQPQHF
DNA: TGTGCCAGCAGCGATTGGACAGGCTCTCAGCCCCAGCATTTT

V: TRBV7-2
length: 16
size: few
D: TRBD1
J: TRBJ2-5
CDR3: CASSLSSGTAQETQYF
DNA: TGTGCCAGCAGCTTATCCTCCGGGACAGCACAAGAGACCCAGTACTTC

V: TRBV10-3
length: 13
size: -
D: TRBD2
J: TRBJ2-7
CDR3: CATTSGSLYEQYF
DNA: TGTGCCACGACTAGCGGGAGTCTATACGAGCAGTACTTC

V: TRBV27
length: 16
size: -
D: TRBD1
J: TRBJ1-2
CDR3: CASSRIPSTGPYGYTF
DNA: TGTGCCAGCAGTCGAATCCCCTCGACAGGGCCCTATGGCTACACCTTC

V: TRBV9
length: 14
size: -
D: -
J: TRBJ1-6
CDR3: CASSVVDGGSPLHF
DNA: TGTGCCAGCAGCGTCGTCGACGGCGGGTCACCCCTCCACTTT

V: TRBV18
length: 14
size: -
D: -
J: TRBJ2-3
CDR3: CASSPAASTDTQYF
DNA: TGTGCCAGCTCACCGGCGGCTAGCACAGATACGCAGTATTTT

V: TRBV2
length: 17
size: -
D: -
J: TRBJ2-6
CDR3: CASRGLGQLSGANVLTF
DNA: TGTGCCAGCAGGGGGTTAGGACAGCTCTCTGGGGCCAACGTCCTGACTTTC

V: TRBV5-4
length: 16
size: -
D: TRBD1
J: TRBJ2-7
CDR3: CASSLAPGQGAEEQYF
DNA: TGTGCCAGCAGCTTGGCCCCGGGACAGGGGGCTGAGGAGCAGTACTTC

V: TRBV9
length: 19
size: few
D: TRBD2
J: TRBJ2-1
CDR3: CASSPSSRGSGGYYNEQFF
DNA: TGTGCCAGCAGCCCCTCCAGCAGGGGTAGCGGGGGCTACTACAATGAGCAGTTCTTC

V: TRBV3-1/TRBV3-2
length: 15
size: -
D: TRBD2
J: TRBJ2-3
CDR3: CASSQGRTSGNTQYF
DNA: TGTGCCAGCAGCCAAGGTCGGACTAGCGGAAATACGCAGTATTTT

V: TRBV5-5
length: 16
size: -
D: TRBD2
J: TRBJ2-3
CDR3: CASSSLLAGGPDTQYF
DNA: TGTGCCAGCAGCTCATTACTAGCGGGAGGGCCAGATACGCAGTATTTT

V: TRBV6-2/TRBV6-3
length: 14
size: -
D: -
J: TRBJ2-1
CDR3: CASSYYREGNEQFF
DNA: TGTGCCAGCAGTTATTACCGGGAAGGCAATGAGCAGTTCTTC

V: TRBV27
length: 17
size: -
D: TRBD2
J: TRBJ2-3
CDR3: CASSLFSGGAGADTQYF
DNA: TGTGCCAGCAGTTTATTTAGCGGGGGGGCCGGAGCAGATACGCAGTATTTT

V: TRBV2
length: 18
size: -
D: TRBD2
J: TRBJ2-1
CDR3: CASSEGVSGMGPYNEQFF
DNA: TGTGCCAGCAGCGAGGGGGTTAGCGGGATGGGGCCCTACAATGAGCAGTTCTTC

V: TRBV24-1
length: 13
size: -
D: -
J: TRBJ2-3
CDR3: CATSDPVSVTQYF
DNA: TGTGCCACCAGTGACCCCGTCTCAGTAACGCAGTATTTT

V: TRBV10-3
length: 16
size: -
D: -
J: TRBJ1-3
CDR3: CAISEYVPVEGNTIYF
DNA: TGTGCCATCAGTGAGTATGTCCCGGTCGAAGGAAACACCATATATTTT

V: TRBV6-1
length: 15
size: -
D: -
J: TRBJ1-5
CDR3: CASSEATYSNQPQHF
DNA: TGTGCCAGCAGTGAAGCCACTTATAGCAATCAGCCCCAGCATTTT

V: TRBV3-1/TRBV3-2
length: 16
size: -
D: TRBD1
J: TRBJ1-3
CDR3: CASSQDKGARGNTIYF
DNA: TGTGCCAGCAGCCAAGATAAGGGGGCGCGGGGAAACACCATATATTTT

V: TRBV2
length: 14
size: -
D: -
J: TRBJ2-7
CDR3: CASSAGRGTYEQYF
DNA: TGTGCCAGCAGTGCAGGCAGGGGCACCTACGAGCAGTACTTC

V: TRBV11-3
length: 19
size: -
D: TRBD2
J: TRBJ2-4
CDR3: CASSLDGTSGILAKNIQYF
DNA: TGTGCCAGCAGCTTAGACGGGACTAGCGGGATCCTAGCCAAAAACATTCAGTACTTC

V: TRBV13
length: 16
size: -
D: TRBD2
J: TRBJ2-3
CDR3: CASSLGASGGSDAQYF
DNA: TGTGCCAGCAGCTTAGGAGCTAGCGGGGGATCTGATGCGCAGTATTTT

V: TRBV19
length: 15
size: -
D: -
J: TRBJ2-3
CDR3: CASSKRGGDTDTQYF
DNA: TGTGCCAGTAGTAAAAGGGGCGGGGACACAGATACGCAGTATTTT